These T cell receptor beta chains were read from a single sample in a study of shared clonotypes between healthy human individuals. TCRdb's table, derived via immunoSEQ multiplex PCR, lists solely in-frame clones and lacks some. Of a few million clones in the sample, under 97% were seen once. The source material was naive CD4+ T cells sorted from blood. The source is a man aged 18-30 years in good health. CDR3s leave out the opening cysteine and the closing phenylalanine or tryptophan. For some rows the clone size is stated as once, few or many, or as a class when expanded; others skip it.

clone_size: .; v_call: TRBV4-2; cdr3_aa: ASSQGVQGGGEQY
clone_size: .; v_call: TRBV4-1; cdr3_aa: ASSPMSGNLVYEQY
clone_size: .; v_call: TRBV7-7; cdr3_aa: ASSPSGSNTQY
clone_size: .; v_call: TRBV5-1; cdr3_aa: ASSGGGSSNTEAF
clone_size: .; v_call: TRBV30; cdr3_aa: AWSATGKNEQF
clone_size: .; v_call: TRBV2; cdr3_aa: ASSKKLALTSVTDTQY
clone_size: .; v_call: TRBV28; cdr3_aa: ASSLEALGAKGEQY
clone_size: .; v_call: TRBV5-6; cdr3_aa: ASSRTGLPSYNEQF
clone_size: .; v_call: TRBV28; cdr3_aa: ASGIYTEAF
clone_size: .; v_call: TRBV28; cdr3_aa: ASSSPQTSTDTQY
clone_size: .; v_call: TRBV19; cdr3_aa: ASSLTGTTGELF
clone_size: .; v_call: TRBV7-2; cdr3_aa: ASSLSLETQY
clone_size: .; v_call: TRBV28; cdr3_aa: ASSPNGQGPYQPQH
clone_size: .; v_call: TRBV30; cdr3_aa: AWRGRTGEFSPLH
clone_size: .; v_call: TRBV6-5; cdr3_aa: ASSLGGLRDTQY
clone_size: .; v_call: TRBV5-1; cdr3_aa: ASSLGADLSYHGQETQY
clone_size: .; v_call: TRBV6-1; cdr3_aa: ASSEQGFGELF
clone_size: .; v_call: TRBV14; cdr3_aa: ASSPYSGGNTGELF
clone_size: .; v_call: TRBV7-9; cdr3_aa: ASSQGGTYGYT
clone_size: .; v_call: TRBV10-3; cdr3_aa: ATAVRDTDNEQF
clone_size: .; v_call: TRBV19; cdr3_aa: ASSLGTAKGDTQY
clone_size: once; v_call: TRBV11-3; cdr3_aa: ASSFAPGENTGELF
clone_size: .; v_call: TRBV6-6; cdr3_aa: ATRQSNQPQH
clone_size: .; v_call: TRBV10-2; cdr3_aa: ASSLKRPSGNQPQH
clone_size: .; v_call: TRBV5-1; cdr3_aa: ASSLAGQGENEQF
clone_size: .; v_call: TRBV10-3; cdr3_aa: AISRGTSGSSGELF
clone_size: .; v_call: TRBV12-5; cdr3_aa: ASGLVSGSSYEQY
clone_size: .; v_call: TRBV30; cdr3_aa: AWSVSLSDQETQY
clone_size: .; v_call: TRBV5-1; cdr3_aa: ASSSGLAGPYEQY
clone_size: .; v_call: TRBV5-1; cdr3_aa: ASSLNTIIVGTDTQY
clone_size: .; v_call: TRBV12-5; cdr3_aa: ASGTGTGPYEQY
clone_size: .; v_call: TRBV18; cdr3_aa: ASSPVSGGPYEQY
clone_size: .; v_call: TRBV25-1; cdr3_aa: ASSVGGSRNTIY
clone_size: .; v_call: TRBV10-3; cdr3_aa: AISESPDSGNTIY
clone_size: .; v_call: TRBV28; cdr3_aa: ASSSSREQY
clone_size: .; v_call: TRBV6-6; cdr3_aa: ASSYGRAEHIQY
clone_size: .; v_call: TRBV19; cdr3_aa: ASTPVAGGPDTQY
clone_size: .; v_call: TRBV2; cdr3_aa: ASLVQGNTEAF
clone_size: .; v_call: TRBV11-3; cdr3_aa: ASSSGTDTQY
clone_size: .; v_call: TRBV30; cdr3_aa: AWQANTGELF
clone_size: .; v_call: TRBV7-2; cdr3_aa: ASSRAIYEQY
clone_size: .; v_call: TRBV18; cdr3_aa: ASSQNRGQEKLF
clone_size: .; v_call: TRBV4-1; cdr3_aa: ASSQDLLLGGEAF
clone_size: few; v_call: TRBV2; cdr3_aa: ASKTQREAF
clone_size: .; v_call: TRBV5-6; cdr3_aa: ASSLRGNQPQH
clone_size: .; v_call: TRBV27; cdr3_aa: ASRHRGQGYSGYGYT
clone_size: .; v_call: TRBV5-6; cdr3_aa: ASSSKGQAGTEAF
clone_size: .; v_call: TRBV7-8; cdr3_aa: ASSLAVGLMF
clone_size: .; v_call: TRBV6-5; cdr3_aa: ASSFQPLETQY
clone_size: .; v_call: TRBV6-5; cdr3_aa: ASSRRGVDTQY
clone_size: .; v_call: TRBV19; cdr3_aa: ASSPLDRNQPQH
clone_size: .; v_call: TRBV7-2; cdr3_aa: ASSLGYNEQF
clone_size: once; v_call: TRBV6-5; cdr3_aa: ASSYLQDNSPLH